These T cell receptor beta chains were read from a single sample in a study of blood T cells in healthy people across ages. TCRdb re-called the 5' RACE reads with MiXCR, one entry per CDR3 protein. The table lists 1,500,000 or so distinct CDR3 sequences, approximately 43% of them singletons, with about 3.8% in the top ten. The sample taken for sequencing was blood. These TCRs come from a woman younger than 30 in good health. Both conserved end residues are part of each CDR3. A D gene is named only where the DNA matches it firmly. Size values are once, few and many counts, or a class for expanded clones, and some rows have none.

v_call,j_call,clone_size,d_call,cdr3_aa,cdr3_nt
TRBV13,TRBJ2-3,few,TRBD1,CASSLVGQTITDTQYF,TGTGCCAGCAGCTTAGTGGGACAGACCATCACAGATACGCAGTATTTT
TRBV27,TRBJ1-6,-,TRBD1,CASRQGSARGLRSPLHF,TGTGCCAGCCGACAGGGATCTGCGCGGGGGTTGCGTTCACCCCTCCACTTT
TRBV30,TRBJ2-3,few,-,CAWSHGQSVLVKTDTQYF,TGTGCCTGGAGTCATGGACAGTCCGTGTTGGTAAAAACAGATACGCAGTATTTT
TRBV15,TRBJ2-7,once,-,CATSRDQQYEQYF,TGTGCCACCAGCAGAGATCAACAGTACGAGCAGTACTTC
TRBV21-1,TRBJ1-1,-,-,CASSNRTGRCTEAFF,TGTGCCAGCAGCAATAGGACAGGGAGGTGCACTGAAGCTTTCTTT
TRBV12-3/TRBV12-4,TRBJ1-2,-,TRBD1,CATGDRNSYGYTF,TGTGCCACCGGGGACAGAAATTCTTATGGCTACACCTTC
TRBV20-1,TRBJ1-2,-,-,CSARDHDPPSGYTF,TGCAGTGCTAGAGATCACGACCCTCCTAGTGGCTACACCTTC
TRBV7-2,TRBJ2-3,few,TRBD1,CASSASRNRGTQYF,TGTGCCAGCAGCGCTAGTAGAAACAGGGGTACGCAGTATTTT
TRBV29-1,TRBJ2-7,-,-,CSVIGRDNYEQYF,TGCAGCGTCATAGGCAGGGACAACTACGAGCAGTACTTC
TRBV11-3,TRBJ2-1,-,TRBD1,CASSSGQGLFF,TGTGCCAGCAGCTCCGGACAGGGGCTGTTCTTC
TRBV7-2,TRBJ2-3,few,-,CASSLKRSSASDTQYF,TGTGCCAGCAGCTTAAAAAGGTCTAGCGCATCAGATACGCAGTATTTT
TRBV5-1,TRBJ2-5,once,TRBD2,CASSLEPSGVYNEQYF,TGCGCCAGCAGCTTGGAACCTAGCGGGGTCTACAATGAGCAGTACTTC
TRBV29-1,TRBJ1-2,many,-,CSVNRDNSNYGYTF,TGCAGCGTTAACCGGGACAACAGTAACTATGGCTACACCTTC
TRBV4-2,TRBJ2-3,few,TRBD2,CASSPIPSGRGTDTQYF,TGTGCCAGCAGTCCCATCCCTAGCGGGAGGGGTACAGATACGCAGTATTTT
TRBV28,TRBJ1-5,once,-,CASSFPYEPQHF,TGTGCCAGCAGTTTCCCGTACGAGCCCCAGCATTTT
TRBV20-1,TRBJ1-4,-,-,CSARDHWGNNEKLFF,TGCAGTGCTAGAGATCACTGGGGTAATAATGAAAAACTGTTTTTT
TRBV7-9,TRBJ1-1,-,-,CASSYGQINTEAFF,TGTGCCAGCAGCTACGGGCAGATTAACACTGAAGCTTTCTTT
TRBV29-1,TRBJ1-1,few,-,CSARTENAEAFF,TGCAGCGCCCGGACCGAGAACGCTGAAGCTTTCTTT
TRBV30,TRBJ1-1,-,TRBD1,CAWSLTGREAFF,TGTGCCTGGAGTTTGACAGGGCGTGAAGCTTTCTTT
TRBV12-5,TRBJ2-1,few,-,CASAVGPSSYNEQFF,TGTGCTAGTGCGGTGGGCCCGAGCTCCTACAATGAGCAGTTCTTC
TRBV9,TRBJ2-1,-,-,CASSVVDRGGNEQFF,TGTGCCAGCAGCGTAGTCGACAGGGGAGGGAATGAGCAGTTCTTC
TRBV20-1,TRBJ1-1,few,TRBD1,CSASGQENTEAFF,TGCAGTGCTAGTGGACAGGAGAACACTGAAGCTTTCTTT
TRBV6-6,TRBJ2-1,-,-,CASSYFQGHEQFF,TGTGCCAGCAGTTATTTTCAGGGGCATGAGCAGTTCTTC
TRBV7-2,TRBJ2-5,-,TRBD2,CASSPSLAGTNNEQYF,TGTGCCAGCAGCCCCTCACTAGCGGGAACTAACAATGAGCAGTACTTC
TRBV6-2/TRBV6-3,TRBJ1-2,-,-,CASSPGPLNYGYTF,TGTGCCAGCAGCCCGGGGCCGCTTAACTATGGCTACACCTTC
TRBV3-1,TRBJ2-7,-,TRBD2,CASSRQPTSGSGEQYF,TGTGCCAGCAGCCGCCAACCTACTAGCGGGAGTGGCGAGCAGTACTTC
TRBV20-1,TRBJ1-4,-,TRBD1,CSARVKDRDGEKLFF,TGCAGTGCTAGAGTTAAGGACAGGGATGGTGAAAAACTGTTTTTT
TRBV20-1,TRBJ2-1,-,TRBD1,CSASRDTGGYNEQFF,TGCAGTGCTAGCAGGGACACAGGGGGCTACAATGAGCAGTTCTTC
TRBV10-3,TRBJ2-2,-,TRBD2,CAVGTSGSWSGELFF,TGTGCCGTCGGGACTAGCGGGAGTTGGTCCGGGGAGCTGTTTTTT
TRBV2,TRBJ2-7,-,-,CASSGRGQWYEQYF,TGTGCCAGCAGTGGCCGGGGGCAATGGTACGAGCAGTACTTC
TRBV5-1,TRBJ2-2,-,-,CASSPQGHTGELFF,TGCGCCAGCAGCCCCCAGGGGCACACCGGGGAGCTGTTTTTT
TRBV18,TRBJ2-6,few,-,CASSPTVSGANVLTF,TGTGCCAGCTCACCAACTGTGTCTGGGGCCAACGTCCTGACTTTC
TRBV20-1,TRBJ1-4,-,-,CSVRVAGLGEKLFF,TGCAGTGTTAGAGTGGCAGGTCTTGGGGAAAAACTGTTTTTT
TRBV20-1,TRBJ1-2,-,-,CSASDGGRGYTF,TGCAGTGCTAGTGACGGGGGGAGGGGCTACACCTTC
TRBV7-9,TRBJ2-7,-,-,CASSLGNPTYEQYF,TGTGCCAGCAGCTTAGGGAATCCTACCTACGAGCAGTACTTC
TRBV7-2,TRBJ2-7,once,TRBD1,CVSSPRTGRDYEQYF,TGTGTCAGCAGCCCGCGGACAGGAAGGGACTACGAGCAGTACTTC
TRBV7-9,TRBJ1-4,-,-,CASSSDSSNEKLFF,TGTGCCAGCAGCTCGGACTCCTCTAATGAAAAACTGTTTTTT
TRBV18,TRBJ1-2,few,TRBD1,CASSPTGENGYTF,TGTGCCAGCTCACCGACAGGGGAGAATGGCTACACCTTC
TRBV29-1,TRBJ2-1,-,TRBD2,CSLREAPSDEQFF,TGCAGCTTGCGGGAGGCCCCCTCGGATGAGCAGTTCTTC
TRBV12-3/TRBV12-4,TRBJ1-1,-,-,CASGVSRGTEAFF,TGTGCCAGCGGGGTGAGCAGGGGAACTGAAGCTTTCTTT
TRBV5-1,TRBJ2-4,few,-,CASSADGLAKNIQYF,TGCGCCAGCAGCGCGGACGGGCTAGCCAAAAACATTCAGTACTTC
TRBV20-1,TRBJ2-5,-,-,CSARPPGTPGRETQYF,TGCAGTGCTAGACCCCCCGGTACCCCCGGCAGAGAGACCCAGTACTTC
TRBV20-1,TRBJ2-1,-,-,CSASSHQETQFF,TGCAGTGCTAGTAGCCACCAAGAGACCCAGTTCTTC
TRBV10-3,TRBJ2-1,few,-,CAISSDSYNEQFF,TGTGCCATCAGTAGCGACAGCTACAATGAGCAGTTCTTC
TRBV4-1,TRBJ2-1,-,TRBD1,CASSQTPGQGVNNEQFF,TGCGCCAGCAGCCAGACTCCGGGACAGGGGGTCAACAATGAGCAGTTCTTC
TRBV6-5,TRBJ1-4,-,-,CASREDGGGEKLFF,TGTGCCAGCAGAGAGGACGGCGGCGGGGAAAAACTGTTTTTT
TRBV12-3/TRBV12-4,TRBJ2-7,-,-,CASSLVGPRYEQYF,TGTGCCAGCAGTTTAGTAGGTCCTAGGTACGAGCAGTACTTC
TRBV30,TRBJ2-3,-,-,CAFGQFSTGTQYF,TGTGCCTTCGGACAGTTTAGCACAGGTACGCAGTATTTT
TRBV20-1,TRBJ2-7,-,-,CSAQGRSYNEQYF,TGCAGTGCCCAGGGTAGGTCCTACAATGAGCAGTACTTC
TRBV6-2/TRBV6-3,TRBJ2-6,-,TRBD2,CASSATSEWGSGANVLTF,TGTGCCAGCAGTGCGACTAGCGAGTGGGGCTCTGGGGCCAACGTCCTGACTTTC
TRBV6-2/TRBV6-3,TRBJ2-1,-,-,CASSYAWSYNEQFF,TGTGCCAGCAGTTATGCGTGGTCCTACAATGAGCAGTTCTTC
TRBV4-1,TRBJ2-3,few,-,CASSNSGLTDTQYF,TGCGCCAGCAGCAATAGCGGCCTTACAGATACGCAGTATTTT
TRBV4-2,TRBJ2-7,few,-,CASSQDLGTRNEQYF,TGTGCCAGCAGCCAAGATCTAGGGACAAGGAACGAGCAGTACTTC
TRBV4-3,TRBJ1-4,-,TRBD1,CASSQNAPGQGGEKLFF,TGCGCCAGCAGCCAAAACGCACCGGGACAGGGAGGCGAAAAACTGTTTTTT